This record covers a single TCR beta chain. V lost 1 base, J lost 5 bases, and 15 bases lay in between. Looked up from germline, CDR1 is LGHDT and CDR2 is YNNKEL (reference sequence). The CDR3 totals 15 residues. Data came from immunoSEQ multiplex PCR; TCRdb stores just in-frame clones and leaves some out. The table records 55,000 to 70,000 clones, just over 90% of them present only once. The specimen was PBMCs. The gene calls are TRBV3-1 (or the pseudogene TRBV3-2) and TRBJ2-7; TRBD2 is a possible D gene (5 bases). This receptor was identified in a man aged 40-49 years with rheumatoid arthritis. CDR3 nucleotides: TGTGCCAGCAGCCAAGTCGGTCGGGATCGGGACGAGCAGTACTTC. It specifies CASSQVGRDRDEQYF.